These T cell receptor beta chains were read from a single sample in a study of T cells in Graves' hyperthyroidism and ophthalmopathy. A single record per CDR3 protein comes from TCRdb applying MiXCR to the multiplex PCR reads. The table shows over 150,000 distinct CDR3 sequences, with around 16% occurring only once. The sample taken for sequencing was blood. These receptors were taken from a woman aged 45 to 65 with Graves' hyperthyroidism. Each CDR3 is given with its conserved first and last residue. The D gene is left open where the match is weak. Where a row states a size, it is once, few, many or the class of an expanded clone; other rows omit it.

j_call | d_call | v_call | clone_size | cdr3_aa | cdr3_nt
TRBJ1-2 | NA | TRBV6-8 | NA | CASSYTGNDGYTF | TGTGCCAGCAGCTACACAGGGAATGATGGCTACACCTTC
TRBJ2-7 | TRBD2 | TRBV9 | many | CASSTGTGGLAGAEQYF | TGTGCCAGCAGCACCGGGACAGGGGGACTAGCGGGAGCTGAGCAGTACTTC
TRBJ2-1 | NA | TRBV30 | many | CAWTTGLQGFF | TGTGCCTGGACTACGGGTCTCCAGGGGTTCTTC
TRBJ2-7 | NA | TRBV27 | many | CASSSYRDGYYEQYF | TGTGCCAGCAGTTCCTATCGGGACGGATACTACGAGCAGTACTTC
TRBJ1-2 | TRBD1 | TRBV13 | few | CASSTTVDRGENGYTF | TGTGCCAGCAGCACCACTGTGGACAGGGGAGAAAATGGCTACACCTTC
TRBJ2-3 | NA | TRBV19 | NA | CASSIEAGMRADTQYF | TGTGCCAGTAGTATTGAGGCAGGGATGCGCGCAGATACGCAGTATTTT
TRBJ1-4 | NA | TRBV9 | NA | CASSPGGGNEKLFF | TGTGCCAGCTCCCCGGGGGGGGGTAATGAAAAACTGTTTTTT
TRBJ2-1 | TRBD1 | TRBV3-1 | NA | CASLGQGRVNEQFF | TGTGCCAGCCTCGGACAGGGAAGGGTCAATGAGCAGTTCTTC
TRBJ2-7 | TRBD2 | TRBV6-6 | many | CASSYSGTSGIFYEQYF | TGTGCCAGCAGTTACTCCGGGACTAGCGGGATCTTTTACGAGCAGTACTTC
TRBJ2-3 | TRBD2 | TRBV20-1 | many | CSARKAGLDTDTQYF | TGCAGTGCTAGAAAAGCGGGGCTTGACACAGATACGCAGTATTTT
TRBJ1-1 | NA | TRBV5-1 | NA | CASMREDESPEAFF | TGCGCCAGCATGAGGGAGGATGAGAGCCCTGAAGCTTTCTTT
TRBJ2-3 | TRBD2 | TRBV6-2/TRBV6-3 | many | CASSYGTSGSPTDTQYF | TGTGCCAGCAGTTACGGGACTAGCGGGAGCCCCACAGATACGCAGTATTTT
TRBJ1-3 | NA | TRBV19 | few | CASGRPVTYSGNTIYF | TGTGCCAGTGGACGACCGGTTACGTACTCTGGAAACACCATATATTTT
TRBJ1-5 | NA | TRBV7-8 | few | CASSFDRAGQGQPQHF | TGTGCCAGCAGCTTTGATCGGGCAGGGCAAGGGCAGCCCCAGCATTTT
TRBJ2-3 | TRBD1 | TRBV11-3 | many | CASSYGQGANSGSSDTQYF | TGTGCCAGCAGCTACGGACAGGGGGCGAATAGCGGGAGCTCAGATACGCAGTATTTT
TRBJ1-5 | TRBD1 | TRBV7-8 | NA | CASSFADRVDQPQHF | TGTGCCAGCAGCTTTGCGGACAGGGTGGATCAGCCCCAGCATTTT
TRBJ1-3 | TRBD1 | TRBV12-3/TRBV12-4 | many | CASSRTGSSGNTIYF | TGTGCCAGCAGCCGGACAGGGAGCTCTGGAAACACCATATATTTT
TRBJ1-3 | TRBD1 | TRBV18 | few | CASSPQPTGSGNTIYF | TGTGCCAGCTCACCACAGCCGACAGGGAGTGGAAACACCATATATTTT
TRBJ2-3 | TRBD2 | TRBV7-9 | few | CASSFTGSGNPDTQYF | TGTGCCAGCAGCTTTACAGGTAGCGGGAATCCAGATACGCAGTATTTT
TRBJ2-1 | NA | TRBV27 | many | CAATSYNEQFF | TGTGCCGCCACTAGCTACAATGAGCAGTTCTTC
TRBJ1-5 | NA | TRBV12-3/TRBV12-4 | NA | CASSLQGQPQHF | TGTGCCAGCAGTTTACAGGGTCAGCCCCAGCATTTT
TRBJ1-5 | NA | TRBV20-1 | many | CSARTGQSNQPQHF | TGCAGTGCTAGAACAGGACAGAGCAATCAGCCCCAGCATTTT
TRBJ2-7 | TRBD2 | TRBV10-3 | many | CAISLGEGRSLGEQYF | TGTGCCATCAGCTTGGGGGAGGGACGCTCTCTGGGGGAGCAGTACTTC
TRBJ2-7 | TRBD2 | TRBV4-1 | many | CASSQVLAGGFLYEQYF | TGCGCCAGCAGCCAAGTTCTAGCGGGAGGTTTCTTGTACGAGCAGTACTTC
TRBJ2-5 | NA | TRBV20-1 | few | CSASVSGAGQETQYF | TGCAGTGCTAGTGTGTCGGGGGCCGGACAGGAGACCCAGTACTTC
TRBJ2-2 | NA | TRBV6-2/TRBV6-3 | few | CASSRVPTGELFF | TGTGCCAGCTCCAGGGTGCCCACCGGGGAGCTGTTTTTT
TRBJ1-4 | NA | TRBV28 | many | CASSYRTVSNEKLFF | TGTGCCAGCAGTTACCGGACAGTCAGTAATGAAAAACTGTTTTTT
TRBJ2-3 | TRBD2 | TRBV5-1 | NA | CASSVPGRVDTQYF | TGCGCCAGCAGTGTACCAGGGAGGGTAGATACGCAGTATTTT
TRBJ2-3 | NA | TRBV18 | many | CASSPQSTDTQYF | TGTGCCAGCTCACCACAAAGCACAGATACGCAGTATTTT
TRBJ2-7 | NA | TRBV7-3 | many | CASSSRGLDSDEQYF | TGTGCCAGCAGCTCCCGAGGGCTAGACAGCGACGAGCAGTACTTC
TRBJ1-1 | NA | TRBV5-1 | few | CASSADGLNTEAFF | TGCGCCAGCAGCGCGGACGGACTGAACACTGAAGCTTTCTTT
TRBJ1-1 | NA | TRBV4-2 | many | CASSQQDGGHTEAFF | TGTGCCAGCAGCCAACAAGATGGGGGGCACACTGAAGCTTTCTTT
TRBJ1-1 | NA | TRBV20-1 | many | CSASLSGSGNTEAFF | TGCAGTGCTAGTTTGTCAGGGTCCGGGAACACTGAAGCTTTCTTT
TRBJ2-5 | TRBD1 | TRBV7-2 | few | CASSLATGGTQYF | TGTGCCAGCAGCTTAGCGACAGGGGGGACCCAGTACTTC
TRBJ1-5 | NA | TRBV3-1 | many | CASSQDHRASQPQHF | TGTGCCAGCAGCCAAGATCACAGGGCTAGCCAGCCCCAGCATTTT
TRBJ1-6 | NA | TRBV3-1 | NA | CASSQGNRPNSPLHF | TGTGCCAGCAGCCAAGGAAACAGGCCTAATTCACCCCTCCACTTT
TRBJ2-1 | NA | TRBV19 | NA | CASSIGHGASDEQFF | TGTGCCAGTAGTATAGGGCATGGGGCTTCTGATGAGCAGTTCTTC
TRBJ2-7 | TRBD1 | TRBV11-2 | many | CASQGQGLGEQYF | TGTGCCAGCCAGGGACAGGGGCTGGGCGAGCAGTACTTC
TRBJ2-5 | NA | TRBV6-1 | many | CASSGRNQETQYF | TGTGCCAGCAGCGGACGGAACCAAGAGACCCAGTACTTC
TRBJ2-7 | NA | TRBV10-3 | NA | CAISGQTSSYEQYF | TGTGCCATCAGTGGACAGACTAGTTCCTACGAGCAGTACTTC
TRBJ2-2 | NA | TRBV27 | many | CASSSTTGNTGELFF | TGTGCCAGCAGCAGTACTACAGGGAACACCGGGGAGCTGTTTTTT
TRBJ2-3 | NA | TRBV20-1 | NA | CSAKRGPDTQYF | TGCAGTGCTAAGAGAGGGCCCGATACGCAGTATTTT
TRBJ1-1 | NA | TRBV15 | many | CATSREIPGRNTEAFF | TGTGCCACCAGCAGAGAAATTCCTGGACGGAACACTGAAGCTTTCTTT
TRBJ2-1 | NA | TRBV7-9 | NA | CASSLMNYNEQFF | TGTGCCAGCAGCTTAATGAATTACAATGAGCAGTTCTTC
TRBJ1-1 | NA | TRBV6-1 | few | CASKNGHINTEAFF | TGTGCCAGCAAAAACGGACACATCAACACTGAAGCTTTCTTT
TRBJ1-2 | NA | TRBV6-1 | few | CASSEGGDPGYGYTF | TGTGCCAGCAGCGAAGGGGGGGACCCGGGGTATGGCTACACCTTC
TRBJ1-1 | NA | TRBV30 | few | CAWSVWGAQGNTEAFF | TGTGCCTGGAGTGTTTGGGGGGCTCAGGGGAACACTGAAGCTTTCTTT
TRBJ2-6 | NA | TRBV20-1 | NA | CSASLSGANVLTF | TGCAGTGCTAGTCTTTCCGGGGCCAACGTCCTGACTTTC
TRBJ1-2 | NA | TRBV12-3/TRBV12-4 | many | CASRRTGGIYGYTF | TGTGCCAGCAGGAGGACCGGGGGGATCTATGGCTACACCTTC
TRBJ2-1 | NA | TRBV24-1 | NA | CATSDLAIIGEEQGVNEQFF | TGTGCCACCAGTGATTTGGCCATAATTGGTGAAGAGCAAGGGGTCAATGAGCAGTTCTTC
TRBJ2-2 | TRBD1 | TRBV27 | many | CASSTQISGGDTGELFF | TGTGCCAGCAGCACTCAGATCTCAGGGGGCGACACCGGGGAGCTGTTTTTT
TRBJ1-1 | NA | TRBV19 | NA | CASSIRAEGNTEAFF | TGTGCCAGTAGTATAAGGGCCGAAGGCAACACTGAAGCTTTCTTT
TRBJ2-7 | TRBD2 | TRBV7-2 | many | CASSPGLAGTYEQYF | TGTGCCAGCAGCCCAGGACTAGCCGGGACCTACGAGCAGTACTTC
TRBJ1-2 | NA | TRBV28 | NA | CASTAGRAVYGYTF | TGTGCCAGCACTGCGGGGAGGGCCGTATATGGCTACACCTTC